The 12 T cell receptor beta chains given below trace back to one sample, sequenced in a study of blood T cell repertoires in COVID-19. The table came from immunoSEQ multiplex PCR; TCRdb's copy has only in-frame clones and leaves some out. Of approximately 270,000 clones in the sample, around 83% were seen once. The sample taken for sequencing was peripheral blood. The receptors derive from a man older than 75 with acute or convalescent COVID-19.

V usage is TRBV5-1 and J usage is TRBJ2-3; 12 positions agree with TRBD2. This CDR3 has 17 residues. With 2 bases clipped from V and 4 bases from J, the junction kept 8 bases outside the gene matches. Germline-derived CDR1 and CDR2 are SGHRS and YFSETQ. The CDR3 here is CASSLRLAGERSDTQYF. Here the CDR3 DNA reads TGCGCCAGCAGCTTACGACTAGCGGGAGAGAGATCAGATACGCAGTATTTT.

V gene TRBV14 combines with J gene TRBJ2-3; TRBD1 matches 8 bases. Trimming cost V 0 bases and J 3 bases; bases outside gene matches: 2. This CDR3 has 15 residues. Germline loops: CDR1 SGHDN, CDR2 FVKESK. CDR3 DNA: TGTGCCAGCAGCCAAGACCACAGGGGGACAGATACGCAGTATTTT. The encoded protein is CASSQDHRGTDTQYF. Combining the CDR3 with reference TRBV14 and TRBJ2-3 gives the whole variable domain EAGVTQFPSHSVIEKGQTVTLRCDPISGHDNLYWYRRVMGKEIKFLLHFVKESKQDESGMPNNRFLAERTGGTYSTLKVQPAELEDSGVYFCASSQDHRGTDTQYFGPGTRLTVL.

In this sample, this clone turned up many times. The sample carries other DNA sequences with the same CDR3. V is TRBV6-5 and J is TRBJ2-7; 8 bases are shared with TRBD1. This CDR3 region has 15 residues. Losses at the gene ends were 2 bases for V and 4 bases for J; bases not matched to a gene: 7. Germline V gives CDR1 MNHEY, CDR2 SVGAGI. The CDR3 bases are TGTGCCAGCAGTTACGTCCAGGGGGCGACGTACGAGCAGTACTTC. Translating it yields CASSYVQGATYEQYF.

V is TRBV6-5 and J is TRBJ1-1; possibly TRBD1 for D (5 bases). Between the trimmed V and J ends, which lost 7 bases and 11 bases, there was a span of 26 bases. CDR1 is MNHEY and CDR2 is SVGAGI in the germline V gene. This CDR3 comprises 15 residues. DNA of the CDR3: TGTGCCAGCATTCACCCCACGGGAGGGGCCCAGGACGCTTTCTTT. Amino acid sequence: CASIHPTGGAQDAFF.

This clone appeared once. In DNA form, the CDR3 reads TGTGCCAGCAGCTTAGTTGGGACTAGCGGGAGTCGGGATGAGCAGTTCTTC. This sequence encodes CASSLVGTSGSRDEQFF. J is TRBJ2-1 and V is TRBV7-2; TRBD2 matches 14 bases. The CDR3 contains 17 residues. Germline assignment: CDR1 SGHTA and CDR2 FQGNSA. The junction had 7 bases not matched to a gene; V was cut back by 1 base and J by 8 bases.

The table lists this clone with a count of one. The gene calls are TRBV15 and TRBJ1-2, with 8 bases fitting TRBD1. Germline loops: CDR1 LNHNV, CDR2 YYDKDF (reference sequence). Trimming at V came to 5 bases and at J to 7 bases, leaving 9 bases not matched to a gene. The CDR3 loop spans 14 amino acids. The CDR3 DNA sequence: TGTGCCACCAGCCGGGGGCAGGGGGCCTTTGGCTACACCTTC. Amino acids: CATSRGQGAFGYTF.

This sequence joins TRBV7-9 and TRBJ2-5, with TRBD2 matching over 10 bases. The CDR3 length is 13 residues. V gave up 9 bases and J gave up 5 bases; unmatched junction bases: 6. The germline V gene has CDR1 SEHNR and CDR2 FQNEAQ (reference sequence). The CDR3 reads CASERGGWETQYF. In nucleotides, the CDR3 is TGTGCCAGTGAGCGGGGGGGCTGGGAGACCCAGTACTTC.

V usage is TRBV28 and J usage is TRBJ1-1; perhaps TRBD1 as D (6 bases). V was clipped by 8 bases and J by 1 base, with 14 bases between them. CDR1 is MDHEN and CDR2 is SYDVKM in the germline V gene. The CDR3 consists of 14 residues. CDR3 protein: CASFPGGQNTEAFF. The DNA of the CDR3 is TGTGCCAGCTTCCCGGGGGGACAGAACACTGAAGCTTTCTTT.

In this sample, this clone turned up once. The chain employs TRBV27 and TRBJ1-6; D might be TRBD1 (6 bases). The CDR3 extends over 14 amino acids. Germline V gene data show CDR1 as MNHEY and CDR2 as SMNVEV (reference sequence). V was clipped by 7 bases and J by 10 bases, with 17 bases between them. CDR3 DNA: TGTGCCAGCACCTCCTTCAGGGGTAGGTCACCCCTCCACTTT. Amino acid sequence: CASTSFRGRSPLHF.

This rearrangement joins TRBV6-5 to TRBJ1-2; D is uncertain. CDR1 and CDR2 from the germline V gene are MNHEY and SVGAGI. The V end lost 6 bases, the J end lost 6 bases, and 14 bases lay between the germline ends. CDR3 length: 13 amino acids. CDR3 in amino acids: CASRGGMGNGYTF. CDR3 in DNA: TGTGCCAGCAGGGGCGGGATGGGGAATGGCTACACCTTC.

This chain connects TRBV2 to TRBJ1-5; unclear D gene. The CDR3 consists of 16 residues. Trimming cost V 7 bases and J 4 bases, with 20 bases left between them. Germline loops: CDR1 SNHLY, CDR2 FYNNEI. The CDR3 reads CASTSSEIIWNQPQHF. The DNA of the CDR3 is TGTGCCAGCACCTCAAGTGAGATAATATGGAATCAGCCCCAGCATTTT.

CDR3: CAWSPGLGPDTQYF. The DNA of the CDR3 is TGTGCCTGGAGCCCCGGACTGGGCCCAGATACGCAGTATTTT. The rearrangement uses TRBV30 and TRBJ2-3; a possible D gene is TRBD2 (5 bases). Per germline, CDR1 GTSNPN and CDR2 SVGIG (reference sequence). Trimming removed 3 bases from V and 4 bases from J, with 14 bases in between. The CDR3 is made up of 14 amino acids.